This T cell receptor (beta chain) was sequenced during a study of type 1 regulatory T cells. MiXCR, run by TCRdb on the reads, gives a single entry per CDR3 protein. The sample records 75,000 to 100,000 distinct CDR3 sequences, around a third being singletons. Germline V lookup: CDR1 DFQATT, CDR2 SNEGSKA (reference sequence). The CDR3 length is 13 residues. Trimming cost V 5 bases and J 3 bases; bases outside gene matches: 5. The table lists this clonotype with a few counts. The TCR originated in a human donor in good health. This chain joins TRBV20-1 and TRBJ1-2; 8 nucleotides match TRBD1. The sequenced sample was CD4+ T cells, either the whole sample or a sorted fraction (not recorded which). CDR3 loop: CSAGQGAHYGYTF. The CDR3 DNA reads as TGCAGTGCTGGACAGGGAGCCCACTATGGCTACACCTTC.